Listed below are T cell receptor beta chains from one sample, sequenced in a study of cytomegalovirus exposure and HLA in healthy donors. The table came from immunoSEQ multiplex PCR; TCRdb's copy has only in-frame clones and leaves some out. Here the sample spans some 100,000 clones, approximately 70% being singletons. Sequenced material: PBMCs. Receptor source: a woman under 30 in good health and CMV-seropositive. CDR3s include the opening cysteine and the closing phenylalanine or tryptophan. The D gene is left open where the match is weak. A row's size may be missing; if present it is once, few, many or a size class.

V	size	D	J	length	CDR3	DNA
TRBV6-6	few	TRBD1	TRBJ1-2	14	CASKGQVLNYGYTF	TGTGCCAGCAAGGGACAGGTGCTTAACTATGGCTACACCTTC
TRBV28	few	-	TRBJ2-7	14	CASRPIGSRYEQYF	TGTGCCAGCAGACCTATAGGGAGTAGGTACGAGCAGTACTTC
TRBV27	-	TRBD1	TRBJ2-7	16	CASSLVLADRLYEQYF	TGTGCCAGCAGTTTAGTTCTTGCGGACAGGCTCTACGAGCAGTACTTC
TRBV11-2	-	TRBD2	TRBJ2-2	16	CASSPISGRASGELFF	TGTGCCAGCAGCCCGATTAGCGGGAGGGCCAGCGGGGAGCTGTTTTTT
TRBV5-1	-	-	TRBJ2-7	14	CASTRAGSHHEQYF	TGCGCCAGCACGAGGGCGGGATCTCACCACGAGCAGTACTTC
TRBV6-5	once	-	TRBJ2-7	12	CASMSRFYEQYF	TGTGCCAGCATGTCGAGGTTCTACGAGCAGTACTTC
TRBV19	-	-	TRBJ2-2	12	CASSIDRGELFF	TGTGCCAGTAGTATAGACAGGGGGGAGCTGTTTTTT
TRBV2	-	-	TRBJ2-2	12	CASSQGTGELFF	TGTGCCAGCAGTCAGGGGACCGGGGAGCTGTTTTTT
TRBV15	few	TRBD2	TRBJ2-1	15	CATSRDASGGGEQFF	TGTGCCACCAGCAGAGATGCTAGCGGCGGGGGTGAGCAGTTCTTC
TRBV7-3	once	-	TRBJ2-7	16	CASSSERTGGVYEQYF	TGTGCCAGCAGCTCCGAAAGGACCGGAGGTGTGTACGAGCAGTACTTC
TRBV27	few	TRBD1	TRBJ1-1	15	CASRNRGQGNTEAFF	TGTGCCAGCAGGAATAGGGGACAGGGGAACACTGAAGCTTTCTTT
TRBV10-3	-	-	TRBJ2-5	15	CAISPGRGLQETQYF	TGTGCCATCAGTCCAGGCCGGGGACTTCAAGAGACCCAGTACTTC
TRBV27	-	TRBD2	TRBJ2-3	16	CASSLQIAGGAVSQYF	TGTGCCAGCAGTTTACAGATAGCGGGAGGTGCCGTTTCGCAGTATTTT
TRBV23-1	-	TRBD1	TRBJ2-7	16	CASSLGDRGNSYEQYF	TGCGCCAGCAGTCTTGGGGACAGGGGTAACTCCTACGAGCAGTACTTC
TRBV6-1	-	TRBD2	TRBJ2-3	14	CASSPPPGGDTQYF	TGTGCCAGCAGCCCCCCCCCGGGGGGAGATACGCAGTATTTT
TRBV28	-	TRBD2	TRBJ2-7	15	CASSSRLAGEYEQYF	TGTGCCAGCAGTTCAAGACTAGCGGGAGAATACGAGCAGTACTTC
TRBV12-5	-	TRBD2	TRBJ2-1	15	CASGFGAGGRDEQFF	TGTGCTAGTGGTTTCGGAGCGGGAGGTAGAGATGAGCAGTTCTTC
TRBV7-3	-	-	TRBJ2-1	13	CASSLDSPAEQFF	TGTGCCAGCAGCTTAGACAGCCCCGCTGAGCAGTTCTTC
TRBV29-1	-	-	TRBJ2-7	16	CSVEDLGRGPTYEQYF	TGCAGCGTTGAAGATCTCGGCAGGGGCCCCACCTACGAGCAGTACTTC
TRBV30	-	TRBD1	TRBJ1-3	16	CAWIGQERISGNTIYF	TGTGCCTGGATCGGACAGGAGAGGATCTCTGGAAACACCATATATTTT
TRBV6-4	once	TRBD2	TRBJ2-3	15	CASSDSTSGSDTQYF	TGTGCCAGCAGTGACTCCACTAGCGGGAGCGATACGCAGTATTTT
TRBV30	-	-	TRBJ1-2	13	CAWSVHREHGYTF	TGTGCCTGGAGTGTACACAGGGAACATGGCTACACCTTC
TRBV6-1	-	TRBD2	TRBJ2-3	16	CASSEEIAGVTDTQYF	TGTGCCAGCAGTGAAGAAATAGCGGGAGTAACGGATACGCAGTATTTT
TRBV2	-	TRBD2	TRBJ2-2	14	CATRLAVYTGELFF	TGTGCCACAAGACTAGCGGTATACACCGGGGAGCTGTTTTTT
TRBV7-6	-	TRBD2	TRBJ2-1	15	CASSSQSGLDNEQFF	TGTGCCAGCAGCTCTCAGTCGGGACTAGACAATGAGCAGTTCTTC
TRBV7-2	-	-	TRBJ2-1	14	CASSPGARDNEQFF	TGTGCCAGCAGCCCCGGAGCCAGGGACAATGAGCAGTTCTTC
TRBV5-4	-	TRBD1	TRBJ2-2	15	CASSTDRGQNGELFF	TGTGCCAGCAGCACCGACAGGGGGCAAAACGGGGAGCTGTTTTTT
TRBV29-1	-	-	TRBJ1-2	13	CSISPTGNYGYTF	TGCAGTATCTCTCCCACAGGGAACTATGGCTACACCTTC
TRBV18	-	-	TRBJ2-7	15	CASSPRGRVADEQYF	TGTGCCAGCTCACCACGAGGGAGAGTGGCGGACGAGCAGTACTTC
TRBV30	-	-	TRBJ1-2	14	CAWRPGVLLYGYTF	TGTGCCTGGAGGCCAGGGGTACTCCTCTATGGCTACACCTTC
TRBV19	-	TRBD2	TRBJ2-3	13	CAVSSGRTDTQYF	TGTGCCGTATCTAGCGGGAGAACAGATACGCAGTATTTT
TRBV28	-	-	TRBJ2-7	15	CASSSRQVPGHEQYF	TGTGCCAGCAGTTCCCGACAGGTCCCCGGCCACGAGCAGTACTTC
TRBV6-4	few	TRBD1	TRBJ2-1	16	CASSLEAGTGGDEQFF	TGTGCCAGCAGTTTGGAGGCCGGGACAGGGGGCGATGAGCAGTTCTTC
TRBV28	-	TRBD2	TRBJ2-7	18	CASSQRLAGGLISYEQYF	TGTGCCAGCAGTCAAAGACTAGCGGGAGGGCTCATTTCCTACGAGCAGTACTTC
TRBV4-3	-	-	TRBJ1-4	13	CASSQGEGEKLFF	TGCGCCAGCAGCCAAGGAGAGGGCGAAAAACTGTTTTTT
TRBV19	once	TRBD1	TRBJ1-2	13	CASSFGTAYGYTF	TGTGCCAGTAGTTTCGGGACAGCCTATGGCTACACCTTC
TRBV29-1	-	-	TRBJ2-3	13	CSVLSGATDTQYF	TGCAGCGTTCTATCGGGAGCTACAGATACGCAGTATTTT
TRBV28	few	-	TRBJ2-3	16	CASSETNLGFPDTQYF	TGTGCCAGCAGCGAGACTAATCTGGGGTTCCCAGATACGCAGTATTTT
TRBV28	-	TRBD1	TRBJ1-4	16	CASSSPWTGTNEKLFF	TGTGCCAGCAGTTCCCCGTGGACAGGGACTAATGAAAAACTGTTTTTT
TRBV27	-	TRBD1	TRBJ1-5	15	CASCQGGYSNQPQHF	TGTGCCAGCTGCCAAGGGGGCTATAGCAATCAGCCCCAGCATTTT
TRBV5-6	-	TRBD2	TRBJ2-1	16	CASSNPSGSSYNEQFF	TGTGCCAGCAGCAACCCTAGCGGGAGCTCCTACAATGAGCAGTTCTTC
TRBV11-3	-	TRBD1	TRBJ2-2	16	CASSFAGTGGAGELFF	TGTGCCAGCAGCTTTGCCGGGACAGGGGGCGCCGGGGAGCTGTTTTTT
TRBV6-1	-	-	TRBJ2-7	15	CASSADIGGSYEQYF	TGTGCCAGCAGTGCCGACATCGGCGGGTCCTACGAGCAGTACTTC
TRBV19	-	TRBD1	TRBJ2-5	14	CASRGQGAGETQYF	TGTGCCAGTAGGGGACAGGGGGCGGGGGAGACCCAGTACTTC
TRBV12-5	-	TRBD1	TRBJ1-5	14	CASRQGGLDQPQHF	TGTGCTAGTCGGCAGGGGGGATTGGATCAGCCCCAGCATTTT
TRBV21-1	-	-	TRBJ1-4	13	CASGGTLGEKLFF	TGTGCCAGCGGTGGGACACTCGGTGAAAAACTGTTTTTT